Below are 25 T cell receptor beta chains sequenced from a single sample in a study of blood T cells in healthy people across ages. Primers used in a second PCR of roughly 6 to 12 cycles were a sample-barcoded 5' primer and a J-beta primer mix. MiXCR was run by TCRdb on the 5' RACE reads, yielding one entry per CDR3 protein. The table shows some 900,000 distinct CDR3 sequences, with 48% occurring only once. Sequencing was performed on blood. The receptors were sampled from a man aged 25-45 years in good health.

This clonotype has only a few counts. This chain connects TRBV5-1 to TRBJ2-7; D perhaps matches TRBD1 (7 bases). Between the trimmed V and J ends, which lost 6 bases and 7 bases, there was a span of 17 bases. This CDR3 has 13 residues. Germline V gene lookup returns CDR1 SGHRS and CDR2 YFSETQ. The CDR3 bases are TGCGCCAGCACAGCAGGGGGGAAGAGTGAGCAGTACTTC. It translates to CASTAGGKSEQYF.

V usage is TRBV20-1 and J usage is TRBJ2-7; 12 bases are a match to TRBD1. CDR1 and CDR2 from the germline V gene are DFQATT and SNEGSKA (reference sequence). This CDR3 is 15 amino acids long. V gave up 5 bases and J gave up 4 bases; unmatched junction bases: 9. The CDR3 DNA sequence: TGCAGTGCTCCCGGGACAGGGGGCGGTTTGTACGAGCAGTACTTC. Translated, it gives CSAPGTGGGLYEQYF.

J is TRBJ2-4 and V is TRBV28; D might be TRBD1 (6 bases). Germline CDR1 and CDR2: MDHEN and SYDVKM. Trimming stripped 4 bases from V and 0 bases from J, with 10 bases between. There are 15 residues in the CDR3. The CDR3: CASSSQGTAKNIQYF. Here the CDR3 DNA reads TGTGCCAGCAGTTCTCAGGGGACAGCCAAAAACATTCAGTACTTC.

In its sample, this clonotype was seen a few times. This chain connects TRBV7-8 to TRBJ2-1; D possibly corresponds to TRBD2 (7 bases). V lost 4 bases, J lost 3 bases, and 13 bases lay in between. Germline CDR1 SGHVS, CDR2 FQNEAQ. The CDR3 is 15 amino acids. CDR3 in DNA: TGTGCCAGCAGCTCTGCGCGGGGGCTCTACAATGAGCAGTTCTTC. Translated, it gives CASSSARGLYNEQFF.

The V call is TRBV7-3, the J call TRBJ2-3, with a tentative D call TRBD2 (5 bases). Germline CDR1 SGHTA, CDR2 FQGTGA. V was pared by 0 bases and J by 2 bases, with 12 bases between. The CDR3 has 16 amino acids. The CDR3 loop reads CASSLTHGEYTDTQYF. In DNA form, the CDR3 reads TGTGCCAGCAGCTTAACCCACGGGGAGTACACAGATACGCAGTATTTT.

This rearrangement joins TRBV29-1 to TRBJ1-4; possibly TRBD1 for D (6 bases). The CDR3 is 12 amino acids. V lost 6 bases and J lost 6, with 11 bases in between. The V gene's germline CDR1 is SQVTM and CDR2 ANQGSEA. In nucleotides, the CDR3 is TGCAGCGTCCGAACAGGGTATGAAAAACTGTTTTTT. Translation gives CSVRTGYEKLFF. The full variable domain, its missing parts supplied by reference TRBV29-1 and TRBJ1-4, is SAVISQKPSRDICQRGTSLTIQCQVDSQVTMMFWYRQQPGQSLTLIATANQGSEATYESGFVIDKFPISRPNLTFSTLTVSNMSPEDSSIYLCSVRTGYEKLFFGSGTQLSVL.

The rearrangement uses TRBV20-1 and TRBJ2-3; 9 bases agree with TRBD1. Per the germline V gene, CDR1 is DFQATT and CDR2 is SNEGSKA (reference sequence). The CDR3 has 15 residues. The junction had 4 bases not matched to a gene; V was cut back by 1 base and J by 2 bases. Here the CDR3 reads CSARAGTGITDTQYF. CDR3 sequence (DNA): TGCAGTGCTAGAGCTGGGACAGGGATCACAGATACGCAGTATTTT.

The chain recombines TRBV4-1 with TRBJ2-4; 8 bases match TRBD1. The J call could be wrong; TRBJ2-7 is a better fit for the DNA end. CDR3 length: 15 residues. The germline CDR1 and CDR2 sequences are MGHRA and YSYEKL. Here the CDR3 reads CASSYAGQGLDEQYF. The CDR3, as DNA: TGCGCCAGCAGCTACGCTGGACAGGGCTTGGACGAGCAGTACTTC.

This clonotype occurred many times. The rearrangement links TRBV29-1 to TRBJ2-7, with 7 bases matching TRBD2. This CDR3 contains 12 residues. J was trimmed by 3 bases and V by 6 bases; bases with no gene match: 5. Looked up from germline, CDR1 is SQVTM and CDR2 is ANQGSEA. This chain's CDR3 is CSVIERGYEQYF. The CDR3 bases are TGCAGCGTAATAGAGCGGGGCTACGAGCAGTACTTC.

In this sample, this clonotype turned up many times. CDR3 in amino acids: CASSPSTVYEQYF. The CDR3 coding sequence is TGTGCCAGCAGCCCATCGACAGTATACGAGCAGTACTTC. This chain uses TRBV7-9 with TRBJ2-7; D is possibly TRBD1 (5 bases). The germline V gene encodes CDR1 SEHNR and CDR2 FQNEAQ (reference sequence). V gave up 5 bases and J gave up 4 bases, with 12 bases separating them. CDR3 length: 13 residues.

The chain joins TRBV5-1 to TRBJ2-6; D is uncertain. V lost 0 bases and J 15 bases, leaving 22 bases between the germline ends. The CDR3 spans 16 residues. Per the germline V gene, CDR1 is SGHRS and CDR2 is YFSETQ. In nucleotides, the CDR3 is TGCGCCAGCAGCTTGGTCGTCGGCAAGACCTCCGGTCACCTGACTTTC. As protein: CASSLVVGKTSGHLTF.

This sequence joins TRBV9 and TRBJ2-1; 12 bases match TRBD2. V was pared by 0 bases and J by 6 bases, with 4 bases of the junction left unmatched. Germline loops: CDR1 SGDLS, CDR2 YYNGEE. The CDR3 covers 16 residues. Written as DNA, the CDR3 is TGTGCCAGCAGCGTAGGCCGGACTAGCGGGGCCAATGAGCAGTTCTTC. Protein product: CASSVGRTSGANEQFF.

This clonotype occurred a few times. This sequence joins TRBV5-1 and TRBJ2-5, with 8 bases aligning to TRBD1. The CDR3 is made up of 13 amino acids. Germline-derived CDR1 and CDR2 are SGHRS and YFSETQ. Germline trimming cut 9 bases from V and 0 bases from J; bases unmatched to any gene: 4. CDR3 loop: CATSGGYQETQYF. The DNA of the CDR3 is TGCGCCACCTCAGGGGGCTACCAAGAGACCCAGTACTTC.

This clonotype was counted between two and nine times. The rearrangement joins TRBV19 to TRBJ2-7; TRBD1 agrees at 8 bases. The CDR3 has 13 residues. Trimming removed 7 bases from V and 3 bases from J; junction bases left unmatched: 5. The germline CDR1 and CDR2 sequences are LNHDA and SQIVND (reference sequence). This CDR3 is CASTPGTGYEQYF. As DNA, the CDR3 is TGTGCCAGTACGCCGGGGACAGGCTACGAGCAGTACTTC.

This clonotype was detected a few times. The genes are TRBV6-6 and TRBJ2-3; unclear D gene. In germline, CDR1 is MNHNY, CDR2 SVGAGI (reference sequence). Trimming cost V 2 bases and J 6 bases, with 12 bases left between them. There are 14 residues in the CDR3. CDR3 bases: TGTGCCAGCAGTTACGCTGGGTTTCCGGATACGCAGTATTTT. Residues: CASSYAGFPDTQYF.

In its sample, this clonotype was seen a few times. The chain's CDR3 is CSARDVGGPSYNEQFF. In DNA, the CDR3 is TGCAGTGCTAGAGATGTCGGGGGGCCCTCCTACAATGAGCAGTTCTTC. The chain carries TRBV20-1 and TRBJ2-1; D is perhaps TRBD2 (7 bases). This CDR3 comprises 16 residues. From germline, CDR1 is DFQATT and CDR2 SNEGSKA (reference sequence). V lost 0 bases, J lost 0 bases, and 12 bases lay in between.

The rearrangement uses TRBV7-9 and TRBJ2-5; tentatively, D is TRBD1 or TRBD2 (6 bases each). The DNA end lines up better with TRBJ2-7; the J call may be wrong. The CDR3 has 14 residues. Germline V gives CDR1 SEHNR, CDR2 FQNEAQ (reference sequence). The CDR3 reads CASSLYTGRYEQYF. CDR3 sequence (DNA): TGTGCCAGCAGCTTATACACAGGGAGGTACGAGCAGTACTTC.

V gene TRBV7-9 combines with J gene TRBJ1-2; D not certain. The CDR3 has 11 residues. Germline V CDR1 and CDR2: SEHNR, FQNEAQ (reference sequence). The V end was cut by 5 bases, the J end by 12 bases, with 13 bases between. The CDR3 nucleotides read TGTGCCAGCAGCGAGTCTACGCGGAACACCTTC. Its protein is CASSESTRNTF.

CDR3 nucleotides: TGCGCCAGCAGCCCTATAGCGGGGAACACAGATACGCAGTATTTT. This encodes CASSPIAGNTDTQYF. The chain links TRBV4-1 to TRBJ2-3; 8 bases match TRBD2. V shed 4 bases, J shed 2 bases, and the junction held 5 bases outside the gene matches. Per germline, CDR1 MGHRA and CDR2 YSYEKL. This CDR3 is built from 15 residues.

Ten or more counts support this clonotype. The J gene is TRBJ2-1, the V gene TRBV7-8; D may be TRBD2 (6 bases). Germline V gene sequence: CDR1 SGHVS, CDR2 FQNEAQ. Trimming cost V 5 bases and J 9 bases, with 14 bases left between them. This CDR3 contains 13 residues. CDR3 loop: CASSGRGGSEQFF. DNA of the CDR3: TGTGCCAGCAGCGGGCGCGGAGGGAGTGAGCAGTTCTTC.

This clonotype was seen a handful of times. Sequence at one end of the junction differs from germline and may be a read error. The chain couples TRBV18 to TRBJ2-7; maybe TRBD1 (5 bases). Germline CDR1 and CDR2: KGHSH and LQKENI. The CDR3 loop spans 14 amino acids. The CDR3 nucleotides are TGTGCCAGCGCACCACTACAGACAGCCTACGAGCAGTACTTC. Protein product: CASAPLQTAYEQYF.

CDR3 residues: CASSLSKSRDTEAFF. The DNA of the CDR3 is TGCGCCAGCAGCCTTAGCAAATCGAGGGACACTGAAGCTTTCTTT. This chain uses TRBV5-1 with TRBJ1-1; no reliable D call. This CDR3 spans 15 amino acids. CDR1 SGHRS and CDR2 YFSETQ come from the germline V gene. V lost 4 bases and J 3 bases, leaving 16 bases between the germline ends.

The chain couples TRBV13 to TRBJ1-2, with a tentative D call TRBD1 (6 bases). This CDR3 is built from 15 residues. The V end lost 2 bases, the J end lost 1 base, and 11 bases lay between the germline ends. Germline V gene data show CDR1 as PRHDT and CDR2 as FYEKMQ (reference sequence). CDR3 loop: CASSLRDTSNYGYTF. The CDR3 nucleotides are TGTGCCAGCAGCTTAAGGGACACCAGTAACTATGGCTACACCTTC.

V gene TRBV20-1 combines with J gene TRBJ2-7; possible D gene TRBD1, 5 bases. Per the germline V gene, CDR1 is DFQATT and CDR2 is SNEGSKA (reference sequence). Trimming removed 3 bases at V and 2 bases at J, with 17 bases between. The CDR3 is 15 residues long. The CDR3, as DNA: TGCAGTGCTAGGGATGCCGGCCAGGGCACCTACGAGCAGTACTTC. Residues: CSARDAGQGTYEQYF.

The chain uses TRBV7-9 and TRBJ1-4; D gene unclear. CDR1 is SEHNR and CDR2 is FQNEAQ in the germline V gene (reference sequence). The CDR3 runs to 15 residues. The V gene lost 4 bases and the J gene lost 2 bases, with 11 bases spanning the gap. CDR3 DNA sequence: TGTGCCAGCAGCTACCAGAGTCCCACTAATGAAAAACTGTTTTTT. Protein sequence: CASSYQSPTNEKLFF. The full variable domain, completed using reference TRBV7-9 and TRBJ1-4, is DTGVSQNPRHKITKRGQNVTFRCDPISEHNRLYWYRQTLGQGPEFLTYFQNEAQLEKSRLLSDRFSAERPKGSFSTLEIQRTEQGDSAMYLCASSYQSPTNEKLFFGSGTQLSVL.